The entry below describes one T cell receptor (beta chain). These data belong to a study of CD8 T cells in Susac syndrome. V was cut by 4 bases and J by 6 bases, with 13 bases left in between. The CDR3 consists of 14 residues. CDR1 and CDR2 (germline): SNHLY, FYNNEI. Reverse transcription of about 0.5 to 1 ug RNA used random hexamers. TCRdb reprocessed the immunoSEQ multiplex PCR reads via MiXCR and lists one record per CDR3 protein. The sample records about 190,000 distinct CDR3 sequences, nearly 97% being singletons. Sequencing of TCR beta was undertaken in CD8+ and CD4+ T cells derived from blood. The TCR comes from a human donor with Susac syndrome. The J gene is TRBJ2-1, the V gene TRBV2; weak D call: TRBD1 (6 bases). Sequencing used CD4+ T cells from PBMCs. In DNA, the CDR3 is TGTGCCAGCAGTGTACAGGGTCTTGGCAATGAGCAGTTCTTC. Its protein is CASSVQGLGNEQFF.